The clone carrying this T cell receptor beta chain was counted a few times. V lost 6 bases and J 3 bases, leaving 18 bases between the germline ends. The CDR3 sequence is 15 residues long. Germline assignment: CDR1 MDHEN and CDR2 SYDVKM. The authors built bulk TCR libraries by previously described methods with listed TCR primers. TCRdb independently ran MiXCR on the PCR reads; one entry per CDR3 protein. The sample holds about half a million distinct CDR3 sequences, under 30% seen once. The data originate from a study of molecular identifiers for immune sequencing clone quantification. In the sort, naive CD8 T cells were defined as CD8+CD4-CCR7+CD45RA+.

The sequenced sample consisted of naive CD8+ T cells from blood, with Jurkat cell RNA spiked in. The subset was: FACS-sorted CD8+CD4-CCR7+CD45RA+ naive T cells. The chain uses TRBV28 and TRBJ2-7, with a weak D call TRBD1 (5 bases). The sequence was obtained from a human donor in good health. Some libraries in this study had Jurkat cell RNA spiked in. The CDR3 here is CASSPFLTVVYEQYF. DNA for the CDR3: TGTGCCAGCAGCCCCTTCCTGACAGTAGTCTACGAGCAGTACTTC.